Listed below are T cell receptor beta chains from one sample, sequenced in a study of blood T cell repertoires in COVID-19. Profiling relied on immunoSEQ multiplex PCR, and the TCRdb table lists in-frame clones only, not all of them. This sample carries 160,000 or so clones, more than 70% of them seen once, and the ten largest clones take around 18%. The sequencing input was PBMCs or T cells enriched from blood (not recorded which). These receptors came from a man aged 60 to 69 who had recovered from COVID-19. Each CDR3 is given with its conserved first and last residue. D genes are given only for firm matches. Expanded clones are given a class, and other clones once, few, many or no size at all.

size | J | V | D | DNA | CDR3
- | TRBJ2-5 | TRBV7-3 | TRBD2 | TGTGCCAGCAGCCTGACGGGTGGAGCGGGAGGAGAGACCCAGTACTTC | CASSLTGGAGGETQYF
few | TRBJ1-1 | TRBV19 | - | TGTGCCAGTAGTATAGACAGGGATGAAGCTTTCTTT | CASSIDRDEAFF
- | TRBJ2-3 | TRBV5-1 | TRBD2 | TGCGCCAGCAGCAAGACTAGCGGTCAAGGAGATACGCAGTATTTT | CASSKTSGQGDTQYF
- | TRBJ1-1 | TRBV7-9 | - | TGTGCCAGCAGCCCTCCGACAGCTGAAGCTTTCTTT | CASSPPTAEAFF
- | TRBJ1-4 | TRBV28 | - | TGTGCCAGCAGGAGACAAAAGGAAAAACTGTTTTTT | CASRRQKEKLFF
- | TRBJ2-2 | TRBV24-1 | - | TGTGCCACCAGTGATTTTCGTGTATCGGGGGAGCTGTTTTTT | CATSDFRVSGELFF
- | TRBJ2-7 | TRBV11-2 | TRBD2 | TGTGCCAGCAGCCGGGGACTAGCGGCCTACGAGCAGTACTTC | CASSRGLAAYEQYF
- | TRBJ2-1 | TRBV3-1/TRBV3-2 | TRBD2 | TGTGCCAGCAGCCAACTTAGTCCCGGGACTAGCGGGAGGGCATCCTACAATGAGCAGTTCTTC | CASSQLSPGTSGRASYNEQFF
once | TRBJ2-3 | TRBV15 | TRBD2 | TGTGCCACCAGCAGACGGGGGGGCCTCGATACGCAGTATTTT | CATSRRGGLDTQYF
- | TRBJ2-1 | TRBV27 | - | TGTGCCAGCAGTTTAACAACCTACAATGAGCAGTTCTTC | CASSLTTYNEQFF
- | TRBJ2-7 | TRBV9 | TRBD2 | TGTGCCAGCAGCGTAGGTAGCGGGGCCCCCGAGCAGTACTTC | CASSVGSGAPEQYF
- | TRBJ2-1 | TRBV10-3 | TRBD2 | TGTGCCATCAGTGATTCGGGAGGGCCCTACAATGAGCAGTTCTTC | CAISDSGGPYNEQFF
- | TRBJ2-3 | TRBV7-3 | - | TGTGCCAGCAGCCCCCGTGGCGCCACGAGGGATACGCAGTATTTT | CASSPRGATRDTQYF
once | TRBJ2-1 | TRBV7-3 | TRBD2 | TGTGCCAGCAGCTTGGTGCGAAGCGGGAGCTCTAATAACAATGAGCAGTTCTTC | CASSLVRSGSSNNNEQFF
- | TRBJ1-2 | TRBV30 | - | TGTGCCTACAGAATCTTAGGTTCCTATGGCTACACCTTC | CAYRILGSYGYTF
- | TRBJ2-7 | TRBV7-8 | TRBD1 | TGTGCCAGCAGCCTAGACAGGGGCTCCTACGAGCAGTACTTC | CASSLDRGSYEQYF
- | TRBJ1-1 | TRBV29-1 | - | TGCAGCGTCCGTCAGACGACGGGCACTGAAGCTTTCTTT | CSVRQTTGTEAFF
few | TRBJ1-6 | TRBV14 | TRBD1 | TGTGCCAGCAGCTTCCAGGGGGCCCATTCACCCCTCCACTTT | CASSFQGAHSPLHF
- | TRBJ1-2 | TRBV6-2/TRBV6-3 | TRBD1 | TGTGCCAGCAGCCGCCACAGGAGATCGACAGGGATCCAGGGCTACACCTTC | CASSRHRRSTGIQGYTF
few | TRBJ1-2 | TRBV3-1/TRBV3-2 | - | TGTGCCAGCAGCCAAGCCTCGGGAAACTATGGCTACACCTTC | CASSQASGNYGYTF
- | TRBJ2-2 | TRBV7-8 | - | TGTGCCAGCAGCTTGGGCTCGAACACCGGGGAGCTGTTTTTT | CASSLGSNTGELFF
once | TRBJ2-1 | TRBV7-3 | - | TGTGCCAGCAGCTTAGCCGGGAACTCCTACAATGAGCAGTTCTTC | CASSLAGNSYNEQFF
few | TRBJ2-7 | TRBV7-2 | - | TGTGCCAGCAGCTTGGCCTTAGACTGGGAGCAGTACTTC | CASSLALDWEQYF
- | TRBJ2-5 | TRBV7-2 | - | TGTGCCAGCAGCTCCCGACGCTCAGGGGCAGAGACCCAGTACTTC | CASSSRRSGAETQYF
few | TRBJ2-2 | TRBV28 | TRBD1 | TGTGCCAGCAGCGTCGGGACAGCTACCACCGGGGAGCTGTTTTTT | CASSVGTATTGELFF
- | TRBJ1-2 | TRBV11-1 | - | TGTGCCAGCAGCTTAGGAGGGATAAGGACCAGTACCTTC | CASSLGGIRTSTF
- | TRBJ1-3 | TRBV14 | - | TGTGCCAGCAGCCTACAGAGTGGAGGAAACACCATATATTTT | CASSLQSGGNTIYF
- | TRBJ2-1 | TRBV2 | TRBD1 | TGTGCCAGCAGTGAAGCCGGGACAGCGTACAATGAGCAGTTCTTC | CASSEAGTAYNEQFF